The 21 T cell receptor beta chains listed next were all sequenced from one sample in a study of vaccination effects on CD4 cells after COVID-19. Libraries were prepared by immunoSEQ multiplex PCR; TCRdb keeps only in-frame clonotypes and omits some of them. The sample gives more than 40,000 clones, roughly two thirds of which show up once; about a quarter is in the top ten. No antigen is known for these receptors. Antigen-specific CD4+ T cells were expanded (with viral peptide pools) by the ViraFEST assay ahead of sequencing. Subsequent to a culture period of under 11 days, CD4+ T cells were isolated. Neither prior SARS-CoV-2 infection nor positive nucleocapsid antibodies were present in the vaccine recipients. The material sequenced was CD4+ T cells from PBMCs cultured with HCoV-OC43 spike peptides, taken before COVID-19 vaccination. The subset is: HCoV-OC43 spike overlapping peptide pool stimulation. Source of these receptors: a human donor who received a COVID-19 vaccine.

Only a few counts were recorded for this clone. J is TRBJ2-7 and V is TRBV5-4, with no clear D. Germline CDR1 reads SGHNT; CDR2 reads YYREEE (reference sequence). The CDR3 spans 16 residues. V shed 3 bases and J shed 0 bases, with 16 bases lying between them. The CDR3 region has the DNA TGTGCCAGCAGCTCAACGAGAGACACTAACTCCTACGAGCAGTACTTC. Protein sequence: CASSSTRDTNSYEQYF.

The chain combines TRBV2 with TRBJ1-2; D remains unclear. CDR1 and CDR2 (germline): SNHLY, FYNNEI. The CDR3 spans 13 residues. Trimming shortened V by 7 bases and J by 6 bases, and 15 bases separated the two germline ends. The CDR3 region has the DNA TGTGCCAGCAAACGCCTCTACGGCGATGGCTACACCTTC. It yields the protein CASKRLYGDGYTF.

The V gene is TRBV5-1, the J gene TRBJ1-6, with TRBD1 matching 7 bases. Trimming removed 5 bases from V and 7 bases from J; junction bases left unmatched: 3. Germline CDR1 is SGHRS and CDR2 is YFSETQ. The CDR3 spans 13 residues. CDR3 amino acids: CASSQGGNSPLHF. In DNA form, the CDR3 reads TGCGCCAGCAGTCAGGGGGGGAATTCACCCCTCCACTTT.

This chain joins TRBV28 and TRBJ1-4, with 11 bases fitting TRBD1. V lost 9 bases to trimming and J lost 8 bases; unmatched junction nucleotides: 2. The CDR3 sequence is 12 residues long. Germline values: CDR1 MDHEN, CDR2 SYDVKM. CDR3 coding DNA: TGTGCCAGTGGGGACAGGGGGGAAAAACTGTTTTTT. It specifies CASGDRGEKLFF.

This chain's CDR3 is CATSHAGQGATGELFF. CDR3 nucleotide sequence: TGTGCCACCAGTCACGCCGGACAGGGGGCAACCGGGGAGCTGTTTTTT. The chain links TRBV24-1 to TRBJ2-2; 11 bases align to TRBD1. Germline CDR1 reads KGHDR; CDR2 reads SFDVKD. The trim removed 6 bases at V and 5 bases at J, leaving 7 bases unmatched. This CDR3 is 16 amino acids long.

This clone came up once. The rearrangement joins TRBV28 to TRBJ1-5; D unclear. CDR1 is MDHEN, CDR2 SYDVKM, per germline. Deletions cut 5 bases from V and 2 bases from J, with 16 bases between. The CDR3 has 16 residues. As DNA, the CDR3 is TGTGCCAGCAGTCTTCCTGACATGGTAGGCAATCAGCCCCAGCATTTT. It specifies CASSLPDMVGNQPQHF.

This clone was counted a few times. This rearrangement joins TRBV3-1 (or the pseudogene TRBV3-2) to TRBJ1-2; the D gene is possibly TRBD1 (5 bases). The CDR3 contains 17 residues. Germline CDR1 is LGHDT and CDR2 is YNNKEL (reference sequence). Between the trimmed V and J ends, which lost 0 bases and 3 bases, there was a span of 17 bases. The CDR3 coding sequence is TGTGCCAGCAGCCAAGAACGGGGCCTGTTGGTCGACTATGGCTACACCTTC. This sequence encodes CASSQERGLLVDYGYTF.

The V call is TRBV10-3, the J call TRBJ2-2; D remains ambiguous. V lost 6 bases, J lost 6 bases, and 5 bases lay in between. CDR1 is ENHRY, CDR2 SYGVKD, per germline. The CDR3 is made up of 11 amino acids. The CDR3 DNA is TGTGCCATCAGAATGGCCGGGGAGCTGTTTTTT. It yields the protein CAIRMAGELFF.

The chain couples TRBV19 to TRBJ1-2, with D uncertain. Trimming cost V 0 bases and J 3 bases, with 5 bases left between them. Per germline, CDR1 LNHDA and CDR2 SQIVND (reference sequence). The CDR3 is made up of 13 amino acids. The CDR3 protein is CASSIERDYGYTF. CDR3 DNA sequence: TGTGCCAGTAGTATAGAGCGCGACTATGGCTACACCTTC.

The chain couples TRBV3-1 (or the pseudogene TRBV3-2) to TRBJ2-3; the match to TRBD1 covers 7 bases. The germline V gene encodes CDR1 LGHDT and CDR2 YNNKEL (reference sequence). This CDR3 comprises 16 residues. V shed 4 bases and J 4 bases; nucleotides not matched to a gene: 11. Here the CDR3 DNA reads TGTGCCAGCAGCCCAACGACAGGGTGGGGTCCAGATACGCAGTATTTT. This codes for CASSPTTGWGPDTQYF.

The chain employs TRBV4-3 and TRBJ1-2; D remains unclear. Germline V gives CDR1 LGHNA, CDR2 YSLEER. Between the trimmed V and J ends, which lost 1 base and 1 base, there was a span of 7 bases. This CDR3 has 14 residues. CDR3 protein: CASSQGSRNYGYTF. The CDR3 nucleotides are TGCGCCAGCAGCCAAGGCTCTCGTAACTATGGCTACACCTTC.

The chain uses TRBV6-5 and TRBJ2-7; TRBD2 is a possible D gene (5 bases). CDR3 length: 13 amino acids. V dropped 0 bases and J dropped 3 bases, with 6 bases sitting between them. In germline, CDR1 is MNHEY, CDR2 SVGAGI. Written as DNA, the CDR3 is TGTGCCAGCAGTTACTCGGGAGTCTACGAGCAGTACTTC. It translates to CASSYSGVYEQYF.

This sequence joins TRBV9 and TRBJ1-6, with 7 bases fitting TRBD1. CDR1 is SGDLS, CDR2 YYNGEE, per germline. The CDR3 is made up of 15 amino acids. V shed 0 bases and J 9 bases; nucleotides not matched to a gene: 6. The CDR3 bases are TGTGCCAGCAGCGTAGGAGGGGGCCCTGGTTCACCCCTCCACTTT. Translation: CASSVGGGPGSPLHF.

The chain combines TRBV4-1 with TRBJ2-3; D is undetermined. CDR1 MGHRA and CDR2 YSYEKL come from the germline V gene. This CDR3 spans 13 amino acids. Trimming shortened V by 3 bases and J by 1 base, and 5 bases separated the two germline ends. CDR3 in amino acids: CASSQAGTDTQYF. CDR3 DNA: TGCGCCAGCAGCCAGGCGGGCACAGATACGCAGTATTTT.

The V call is TRBV28, the J call TRBJ2-1; D is unresolved. CDR3 length: 11 residues. Germline-derived CDR1 and CDR2 are MDHEN and SYDVKM. Trimming pared 0 bases from V and 15 bases from J, leaving 9 bases between. The CDR3, as DNA: TGTGCCAGCAGTTTATGGGACGGCACGTTCTTC. It translates to CASSLWDGTFF.

J is TRBJ1-2 and V is TRBV18, with unresolved D. The V gene lost 6 bases and the J gene lost 4 bases, with 9 bases spanning the gap. Germline CDR1 reads KGHSH; CDR2 reads LQKENI. CDR3 length: 12 amino acids. As DNA, the CDR3 is TGTGCCAGCTCGGAAAACGGCTATGGCTACACCTTC. Translation gives CASSENGYGYTF.

V is TRBV10-3 and J is TRBJ2-3; a possible D gene is TRBD1 (5 bases). Germline values: CDR1 ENHRY, CDR2 SYGVKD. Trimming removed 0 bases at V and 7 bases at J, with 11 bases between. The CDR3 has 14 amino acids. CDR3 protein: CAISESQGRNTQYF. Here the CDR3 DNA reads TGTGCCATCAGTGAGTCGCAGGGAAGGAATACGCAGTATTTT.

The chain couples TRBV7-8 to TRBJ2-3; D may be TRBD2 (5 bases). Germline CDR1 reads SGHVS; CDR2 reads FQNEAQ. Trimming took off 6 bases at V and 2 bases at J, with 21 bases between the two ends. The CDR3 loop spans 17 amino acids. The CDR3 nucleotides are TGTGCCAGCAGTCACTCGGGATGGCCGAGCAACACAGATACGCAGTATTTT. Its protein is CASSHSGWPSNTDTQYF.

The chain carries TRBV7-9 and TRBJ2-7; D unclear. Germline CDR1 reads SEHNR; CDR2 reads FQNEAQ (reference sequence). Trimming pared 0 bases from V and 6 bases from J, leaving 6 bases between. This CDR3 has 12 residues. The CDR3 region is CASSLADGEQYF. The DNA of the CDR3 is TGTGCCAGCAGCTTAGCCGATGGCGAGCAGTACTTC.

The rearrangement links TRBV25-1 to TRBJ2-2; 9 bases fit TRBD1. J was trimmed by 3 bases and V by 2 bases; bases with no gene match: 4. The CDR3 has 16 amino acids. Germline-derived CDR1 and CDR2 are MGHDK and SYGVNS. The CDR3 DNA reads TGTGCCAGCAGTGAAGCCGGGACAGGGCACACCGGGGAGCTGTTTTTT. It specifies CASSEAGTGHTGELFF.

J is TRBJ1-5 and V is TRBV28; tentatively, D is TRBD1 (6 bases). Germline assignment: CDR1 MDHEN and CDR2 SYDVKM. Trimming left V 5 bases short and J 4 bases short, with 15 bases between. The CDR3 sequence is 15 residues long. This chain's CDR3 is CASSHVGRGNQPQHF. In DNA form, the CDR3 reads TGTGCCAGCAGTCATGTGGGCAGGGGAAATCAGCCCCAGCATTTT. The variable domain in full, with the rest retrieved from reference TRBV28 and TRBJ1-5, is DVKVTQSSRYLVKRTGEKVFLECVQDMDHENMFWYRQDPGLGLRLIYFSYDVKMKEKGDIPEGYSVSREKKERFSLILESASTNQTSMYLCASSHVGRGNQPQHFGDGTRLSIL.